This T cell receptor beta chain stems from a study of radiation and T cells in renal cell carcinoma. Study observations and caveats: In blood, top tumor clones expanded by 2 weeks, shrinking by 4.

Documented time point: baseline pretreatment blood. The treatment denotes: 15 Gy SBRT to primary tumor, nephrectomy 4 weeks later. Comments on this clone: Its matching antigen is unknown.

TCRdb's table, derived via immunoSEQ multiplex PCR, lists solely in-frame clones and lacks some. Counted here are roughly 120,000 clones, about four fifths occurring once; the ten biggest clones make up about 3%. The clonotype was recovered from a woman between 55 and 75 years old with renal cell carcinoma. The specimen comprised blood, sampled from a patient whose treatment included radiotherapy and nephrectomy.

The CDR3 sequence is CASSQGGRGLDTIYF. DNA for the CDR3: TGCGCCAGCAGCCAAGGTGGGAGGGGGCTGGACACCATATATTTT. The chain recombines TRBV4-3 with TRBJ1-3; TRBD1 matches 7 bases. The CDR3 length is 15 residues. Germline lookup yields CDR1 LGHNA and CDR2 YSLEER. V gave up 1 base and J gave up 8 bases; unmatched junction bases: 8.